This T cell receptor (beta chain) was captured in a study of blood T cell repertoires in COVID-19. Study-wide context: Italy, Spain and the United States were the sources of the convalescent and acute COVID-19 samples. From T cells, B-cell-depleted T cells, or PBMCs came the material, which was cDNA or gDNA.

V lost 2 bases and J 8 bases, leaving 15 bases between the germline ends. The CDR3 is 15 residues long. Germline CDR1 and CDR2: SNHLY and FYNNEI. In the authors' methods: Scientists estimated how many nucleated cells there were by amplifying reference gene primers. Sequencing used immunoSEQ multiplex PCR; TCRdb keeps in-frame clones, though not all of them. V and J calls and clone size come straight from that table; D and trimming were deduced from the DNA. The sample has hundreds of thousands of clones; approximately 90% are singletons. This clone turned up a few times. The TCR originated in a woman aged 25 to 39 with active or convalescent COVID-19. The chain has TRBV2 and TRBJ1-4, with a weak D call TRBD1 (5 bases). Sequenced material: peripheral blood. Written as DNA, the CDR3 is TGTGCCAGCAGTGAAAGCATGGGGGGATGGGAAAAACTGTTTTTT. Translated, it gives CASSESMGGWEKLFF.